This T cell receptor (beta chain) was sequenced for a study of T-cell reconstitution after alpha-beta-depleted transplantation in children. Broader study findings: From newly produced T cells came most of the T-cell counts and diversity one year after transplant.

J was trimmed by 5 bases and V by 4 bases; bases with no gene match: 7. The CDR3 is made up of 15 amino acids. Germline values: CDR1 SGHNT, CDR2 YYREEE (reference sequence). It was with unique molecular identifiers that the TCRbeta library was prepared. TCRdb ran MiXCR on the PCR reads and lists one entry per CDR3 protein. The table shows under 300,000 distinct CDR3 sequences, with approximately 10% occurring only once. About this clonotype: Its specificity is not known.

The V call is TRBV5-4, the J call TRBJ2-7; 12 nucleotides line up with TRBD2. The sample here was peripheral blood, taken 180 days after TCRalphabeta/CD19-depleted stem cell transplant. The TCR comes from a male patient under 10 years old who had a stem cell transplant for chronic granulomatous disease, so the T cells may come from the graft donor. In nucleotides, the CDR3 is TGTGCCAGCAGCAAACCGCTAGCGGGGGGGGACGAGCAGTACTTC. Residues: CASSKPLAGGDEQYF.